This T cell receptor (beta chain) was observed in a study of control samples from healthy donors and cancer patients. The CDR3 has 14 residues. The germline V and J ends were trimmed by 1 base and 8 bases, with 11 bases remaining between them. The V gene's germline CDR1 is ENHRY and CDR2 SYGVKD. Sequenced by immunoSEQ multiplex PCR; TCRdb stores in-frame clones only, minus some. This table holds over 100,000 clones, 88% found once. This chain uses TRBV10-3 with TRBJ1-4; D might be TRBD1 (5 bases). The clonotype comes from a man aged 45 to 65 in good health. Sequenced sample: blood. The DNA of the CDR3 is TGTGCCATCAGTGAGTTCGCGGGGGGAGAAAAACTGTTTTTT. Amino acid sequence: CAISEFAGGEKLFF.